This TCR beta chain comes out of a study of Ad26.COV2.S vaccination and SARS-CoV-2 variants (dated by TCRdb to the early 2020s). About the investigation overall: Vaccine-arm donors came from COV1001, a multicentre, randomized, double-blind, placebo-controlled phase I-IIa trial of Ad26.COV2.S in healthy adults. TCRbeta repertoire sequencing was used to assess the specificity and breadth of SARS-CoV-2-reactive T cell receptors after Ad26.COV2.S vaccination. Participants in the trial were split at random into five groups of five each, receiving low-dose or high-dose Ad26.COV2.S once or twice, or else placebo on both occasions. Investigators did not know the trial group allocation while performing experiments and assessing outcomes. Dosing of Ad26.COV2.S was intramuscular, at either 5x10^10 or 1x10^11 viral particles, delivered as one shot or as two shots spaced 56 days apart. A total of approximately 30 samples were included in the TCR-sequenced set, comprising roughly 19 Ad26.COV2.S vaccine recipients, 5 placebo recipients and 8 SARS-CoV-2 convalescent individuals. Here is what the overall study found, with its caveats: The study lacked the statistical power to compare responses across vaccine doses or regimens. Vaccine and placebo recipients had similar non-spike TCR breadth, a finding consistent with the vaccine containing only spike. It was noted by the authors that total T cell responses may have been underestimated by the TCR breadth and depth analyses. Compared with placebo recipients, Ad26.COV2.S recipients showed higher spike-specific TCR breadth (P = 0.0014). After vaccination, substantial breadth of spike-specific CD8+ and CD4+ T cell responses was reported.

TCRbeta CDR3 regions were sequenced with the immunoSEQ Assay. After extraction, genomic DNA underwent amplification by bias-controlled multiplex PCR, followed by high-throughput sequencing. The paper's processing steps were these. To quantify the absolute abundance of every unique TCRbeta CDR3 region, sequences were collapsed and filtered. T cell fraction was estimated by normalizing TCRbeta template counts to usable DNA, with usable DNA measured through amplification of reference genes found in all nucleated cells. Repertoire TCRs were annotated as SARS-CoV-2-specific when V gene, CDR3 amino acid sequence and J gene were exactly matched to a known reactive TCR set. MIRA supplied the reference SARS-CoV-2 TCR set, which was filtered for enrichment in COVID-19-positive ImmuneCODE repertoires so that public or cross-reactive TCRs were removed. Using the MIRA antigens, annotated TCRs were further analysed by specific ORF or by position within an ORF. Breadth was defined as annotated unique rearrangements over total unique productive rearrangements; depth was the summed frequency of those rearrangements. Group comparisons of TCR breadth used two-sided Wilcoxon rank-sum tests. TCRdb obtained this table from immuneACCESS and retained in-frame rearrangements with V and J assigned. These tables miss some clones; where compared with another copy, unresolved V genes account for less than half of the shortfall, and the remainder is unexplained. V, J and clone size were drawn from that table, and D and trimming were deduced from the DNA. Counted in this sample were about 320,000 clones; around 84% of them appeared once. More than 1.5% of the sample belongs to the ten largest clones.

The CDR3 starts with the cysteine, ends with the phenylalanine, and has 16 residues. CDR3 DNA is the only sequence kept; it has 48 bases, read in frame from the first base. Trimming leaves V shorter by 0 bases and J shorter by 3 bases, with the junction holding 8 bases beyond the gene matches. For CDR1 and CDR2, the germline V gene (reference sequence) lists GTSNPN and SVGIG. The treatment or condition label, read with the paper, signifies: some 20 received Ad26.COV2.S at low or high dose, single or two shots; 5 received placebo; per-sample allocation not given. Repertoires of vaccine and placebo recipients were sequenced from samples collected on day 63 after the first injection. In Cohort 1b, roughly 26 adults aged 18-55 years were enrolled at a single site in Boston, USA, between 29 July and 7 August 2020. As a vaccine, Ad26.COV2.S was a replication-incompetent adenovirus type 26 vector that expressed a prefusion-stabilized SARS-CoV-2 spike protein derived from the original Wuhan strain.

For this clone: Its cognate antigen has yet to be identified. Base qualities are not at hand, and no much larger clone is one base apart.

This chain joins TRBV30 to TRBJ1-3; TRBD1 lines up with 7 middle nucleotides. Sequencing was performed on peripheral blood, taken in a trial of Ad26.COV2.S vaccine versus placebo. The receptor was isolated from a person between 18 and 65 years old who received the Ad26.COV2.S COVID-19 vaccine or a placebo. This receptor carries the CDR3 CAWSVQAGGYGNTIYF. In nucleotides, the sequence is TGTGCCTGGAGTGTACAGGCAGGGGGATATGGAAACACCATATATTTT.